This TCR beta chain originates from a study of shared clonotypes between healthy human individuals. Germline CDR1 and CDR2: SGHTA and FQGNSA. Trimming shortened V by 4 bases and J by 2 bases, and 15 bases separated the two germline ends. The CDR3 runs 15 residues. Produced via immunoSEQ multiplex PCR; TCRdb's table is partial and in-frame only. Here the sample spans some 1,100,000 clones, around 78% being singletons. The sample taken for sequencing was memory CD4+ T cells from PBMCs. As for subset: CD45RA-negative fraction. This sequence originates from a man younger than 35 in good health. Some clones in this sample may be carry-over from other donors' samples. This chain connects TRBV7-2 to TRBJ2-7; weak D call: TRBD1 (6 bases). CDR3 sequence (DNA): TGTGCCAGCAGCTCCGTCTCGACAGGAACCTACGAGCAGTACTTC. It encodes CASSSVSTGTYEQYF.